This T cell receptor (beta chain) was documented in a study of blood T cell repertoires in COVID-19 (TCRdb year 2020). About the full investigation: Samples covering the acute and convalescent phases of COVID-19 were provided by collaborators in the United States, Italy and Spain. Deeply sampled blood TCRbeta repertoires from subjects exposed to, actively infected with, or recovered from COVID-19 were included in the dataset. Where HLA class I and class II types were available, the types were taken from metadata supplied by the sample provider, not from assay-based typing. The repertoires were released in a freely available public database intended as a resource for research on the immune response to SARS-CoV-2. The samples were drawn from two sources: the first 160 participants of the ongoing ImmuneRACE study, and 1,000 to 1,500 subjects contributed by 6 global collaborators. The prospective study material was composed of cDNA or gDNA derived from T cells, B-cell-depleted T cells, or PBMCs. A de-identified subject ID, COVID-19 status, age in years and sex were almost always included in the sample metadata.

The CDR3 goes from the cysteine to the phenylalanine over 15 residues. The entry retains the CDR3 DNA only, 45 bases that are in frame from base 1. According to the germline V gene, CDR1 reads MDHEN and CDR2 reads SYDVKM. The V and J ends are trimmed by 8 bases and 2 bases, leaving 16 bases between them. On the study overall, not on this receptor specifically: The quantity of clinical and demographic metadata differed by source and by participant and was supplied without curation.

Concerning this clone itself: Which antigen it targets is not known. No per-base quality is available; no much larger clone lies one base away.

Each collaborating institution followed its own protocols to collect whole blood in K2EDTA tubes. For TCRbeta analysis, collaborators shipped samples as frozen whole blood, isolated PBMCs, or DNA extracted from either of those sample types. TCRbeta CDR3 regions were amplified from genomic DNA by means of the immunoSEQ Assay, a bias-controlled multiplex PCR. In the authors' own workflow: Nucleated cell counts per sample were estimated from amplification of reference gene primers within the assay. To quantify the absolute abundance of each unique TCRbeta CDR3 rearrangement, sequence reads were collapsed and filtered. Productive Simpson clonality was computed per sample as the square root of Simpson's diversity index over productive rearrangements. TCRdb provides this immuneACCESS table in a form limited to in-frame rearrangements. Some clones are lacking; in checked studies, under half of them reflect an unresolved V gene, and why the rest are absent is not known. That table gives V, J and clone size, and the DNA gave D and trimming. For this sample there are about 99,000 clones; 87% appear just once. The ten largest clones capture more than 5% of the sample.

The chain couples TRBV28 to TRBJ1-3, with no confidently assigned D gene. The clonotype originates from a human donor in a cohort sampled during active COVID-19. What was sequenced was peripheral blood. DNA sequence: TGTGCCAGCGGTGGGCCGGGGTCGACTGGAAACACCATATATTTT. Translated, it reads CASGGPGSTGNTIYF.